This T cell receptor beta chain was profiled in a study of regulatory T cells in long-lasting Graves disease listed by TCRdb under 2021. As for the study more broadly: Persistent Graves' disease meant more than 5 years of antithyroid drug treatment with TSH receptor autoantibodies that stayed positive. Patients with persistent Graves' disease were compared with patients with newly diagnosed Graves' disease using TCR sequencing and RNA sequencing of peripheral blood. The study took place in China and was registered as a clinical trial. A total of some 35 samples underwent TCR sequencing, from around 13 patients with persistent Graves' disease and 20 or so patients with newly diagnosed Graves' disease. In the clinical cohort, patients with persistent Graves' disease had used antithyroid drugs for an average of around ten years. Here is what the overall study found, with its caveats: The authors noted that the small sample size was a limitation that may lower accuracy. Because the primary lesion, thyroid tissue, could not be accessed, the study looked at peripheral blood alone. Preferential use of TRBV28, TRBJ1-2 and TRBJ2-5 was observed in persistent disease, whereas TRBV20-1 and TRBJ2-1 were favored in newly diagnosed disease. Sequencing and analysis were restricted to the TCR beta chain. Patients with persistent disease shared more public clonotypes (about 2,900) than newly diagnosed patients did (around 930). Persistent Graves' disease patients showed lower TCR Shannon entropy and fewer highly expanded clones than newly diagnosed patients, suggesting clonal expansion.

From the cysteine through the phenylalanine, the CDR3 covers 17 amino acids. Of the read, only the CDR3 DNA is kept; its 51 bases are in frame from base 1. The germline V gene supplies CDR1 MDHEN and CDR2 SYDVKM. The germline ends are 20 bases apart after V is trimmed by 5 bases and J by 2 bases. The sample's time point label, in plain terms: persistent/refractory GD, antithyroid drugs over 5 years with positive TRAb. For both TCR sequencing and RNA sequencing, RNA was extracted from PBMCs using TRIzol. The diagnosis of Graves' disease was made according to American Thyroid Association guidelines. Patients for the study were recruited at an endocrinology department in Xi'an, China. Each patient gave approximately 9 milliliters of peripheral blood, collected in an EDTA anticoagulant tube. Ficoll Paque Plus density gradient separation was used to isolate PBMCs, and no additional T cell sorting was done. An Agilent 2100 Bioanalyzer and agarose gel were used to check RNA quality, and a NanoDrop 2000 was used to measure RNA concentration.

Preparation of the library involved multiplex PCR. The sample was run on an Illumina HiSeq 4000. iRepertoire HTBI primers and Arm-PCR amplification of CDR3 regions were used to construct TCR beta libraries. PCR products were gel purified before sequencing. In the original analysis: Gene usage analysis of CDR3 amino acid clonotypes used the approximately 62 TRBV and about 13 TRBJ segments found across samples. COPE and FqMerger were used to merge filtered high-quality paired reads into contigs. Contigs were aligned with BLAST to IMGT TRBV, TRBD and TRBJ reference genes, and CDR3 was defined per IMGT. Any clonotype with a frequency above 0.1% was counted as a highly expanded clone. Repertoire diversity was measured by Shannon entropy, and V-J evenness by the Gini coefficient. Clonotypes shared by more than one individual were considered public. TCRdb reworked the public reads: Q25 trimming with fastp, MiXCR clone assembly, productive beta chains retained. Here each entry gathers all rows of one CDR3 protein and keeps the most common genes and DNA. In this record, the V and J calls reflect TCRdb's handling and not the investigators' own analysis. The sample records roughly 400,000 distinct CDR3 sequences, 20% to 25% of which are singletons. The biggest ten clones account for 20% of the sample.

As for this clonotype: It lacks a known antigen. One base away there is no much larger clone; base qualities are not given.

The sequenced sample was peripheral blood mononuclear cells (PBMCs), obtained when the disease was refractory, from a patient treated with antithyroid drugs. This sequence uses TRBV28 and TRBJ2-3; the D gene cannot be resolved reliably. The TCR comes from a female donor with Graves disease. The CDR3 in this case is CASSPHKARTNTDTQYF. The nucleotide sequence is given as TGTGCCAGCAGTCCTCATAAGGCTCGAACCAACACAGATACGCAGTATTTT. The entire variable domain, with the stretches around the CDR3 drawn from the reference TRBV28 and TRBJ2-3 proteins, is DVKVTQSSRYLVKRTGEKVFLECVQDMDHENMFWYRQDPGLGLRLIYFSYDVKMKEKGDIPEGYSVSREKKERFSLILESASTNQTSMYLCASSPHKARTNTDTQYFGPGTRLTVL.